This TCR beta chain was observed in a study of memory CD4+ T cells and cytomegalovirus serostatus. Study details: This sample comes from healthy Belgian adults, roughly nine CMV seropositive, around 26 seronegative.

The sort gate was single viable CD3+CD4+CD8-CD45RO+ cells for memory CD4+ T cells. The assay was immunoSEQ multiplex PCR, and TCRdb's table has in-frame clones only and misses some. The table includes around 54,000 clones, roughly 78% detected once. The CDR3 has 12 amino acids. CDR1 and CDR2 (germline): SQVTM, ANQGSEA. Between the trimmed V and J ends, which lost 3 bases and 7 bases, there was a span of 13 bases. The receptor comes from an adult in good health and CMV-seronegative. Sequencing was performed on memory CD4+ T cells from blood. The rearrangement joins TRBV29-1 to TRBJ2-7, with D perhaps given as TRBD1 or TRBD2 (5 bases each). CDR3 in amino acids: CSVDAQGREQYF. CDR3 bases: TGCAGCGTTGACGCGCAGGGACGGGAGCAGTACTTC.